The rows below give T cell receptor beta chains drawn from one sample of a study of T cell responses to AZD1222 COVID-19 vaccine. Method: immunoSEQ multiplex PCR; TCRdb's copy keeps in-frame clones and lacks some. The sample shows around 130,000 clones, about 94% of them seen only once. This material consisted of peripheral blood, taken on day 0 of AZD1222 vaccination. The receptors stem from an adult in good health. CDR3s include the opening cysteine and the closing phenylalanine or tryptophan. D genes are given only for firm matches. Part of the rows lack a size; the others show once, few, many or a class for expanded clones.

NA,17,NA,TRBJ1-1,TRBV7-6,CASSLVARGGMNTEAFF,TGTGCCAGCAGCTTAGTAGCCAGGGGAGGTATGAACACTGAAGCTTTCTTT
NA,15,NA,TRBJ1-1,TRBV5-4,CASTNPGGGFTEAFF,TGTGCCAGCACCAACCCCGGGGGAGGATTCACTGAAGCTTTCTTT
NA,13,NA,TRBJ2-7,TRBV5-1,CASSQDSRGEQYF,TGCGCCAGCAGCCAGGACAGTCGGGGGGAGCAGTACTTC
NA,14,NA,TRBJ1-3,TRBV4-1,CASGRLFTGNTIYF,TGCGCCAGCGGACGGCTTTTTACTGGAAACACCATATATTTT
NA,18,NA,TRBJ1-5,TRBV12-2,CASRRGTGDTILYQPQHF,TGTGCAAGTCGCCGAGGGACAGGGGACACCATACTTTATCAGCCCCAGCATTTT
NA,13,NA,TRBJ1-4,TRBV6-5,CASTVSTNEKLFF,TGTGCCAGCACTGTTTCAACTAATGAAAAACTGTTTTTT
NA,16,NA,TRBJ2-2,TRBV5-1,CASSLRTGVGTGELFF,TGCGCCAGCAGCTTGCGTACGGGAGTGGGCACCGGGGAGCTGTTTTTT
TRBD1,15,NA,TRBJ1-6,TRBV7-9,CASSPPGTVNSPLHF,TGTGCCAGCAGCCCCCCTGGGACAGTAAATTCACCCCTCCACTTT
TRBD1,15,NA,TRBJ1-1,TRBV9,CASSAYRGGSSEAFF,TGTGCCAGCAGCGCCTACAGGGGGGGCTCCTCTGAAGCTTTCTTT
NA,13,NA,TRBJ2-1,TRBV19,CATGWGGINEQFF,TGTGCCACAGGGTGGGGGGGCATCAATGAGCAGTTCTTC
NA,11,few,TRBJ2-7,TRBV5-5,CASSLAAEQYF,TGTGCCAGCAGCTTGGCTGCCGAGCAGTACTTC
NA,17,NA,TRBJ1-2,TRBV24-1,CATSDHGKRGTDYGYTF,TGTGCCACCAGTGACCATGGGAAGAGAGGGACGGACTATGGCTACACCTTC
NA,14,NA,TRBJ1-2,TRBV30,CAWAGRTNNYGYTF,TGTGCCTGGGCGGGGAGGACAAATAACTATGGCTACACCTTC